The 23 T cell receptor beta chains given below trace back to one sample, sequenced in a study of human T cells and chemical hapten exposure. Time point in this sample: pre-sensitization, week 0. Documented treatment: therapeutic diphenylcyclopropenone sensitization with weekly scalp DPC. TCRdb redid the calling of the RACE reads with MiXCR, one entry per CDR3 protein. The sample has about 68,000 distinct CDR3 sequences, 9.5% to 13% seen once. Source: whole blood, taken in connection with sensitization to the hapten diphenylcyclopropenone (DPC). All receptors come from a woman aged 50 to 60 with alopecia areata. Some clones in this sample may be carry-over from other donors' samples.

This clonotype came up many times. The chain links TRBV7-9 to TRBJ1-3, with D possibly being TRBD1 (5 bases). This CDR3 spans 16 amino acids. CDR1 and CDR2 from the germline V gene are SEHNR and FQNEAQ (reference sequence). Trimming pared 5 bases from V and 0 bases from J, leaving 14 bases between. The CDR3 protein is CASSRYTGPSGNTIYF. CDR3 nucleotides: TGTGCCAGCAGCAGGTACACAGGTCCCTCTGGAAACACCATATATTTT.

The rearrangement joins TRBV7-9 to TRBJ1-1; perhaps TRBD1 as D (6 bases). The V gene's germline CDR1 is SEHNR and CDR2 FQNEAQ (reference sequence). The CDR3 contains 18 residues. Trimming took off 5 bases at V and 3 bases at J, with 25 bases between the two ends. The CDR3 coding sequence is TGTGCCAGCAGCGGGGCACAGGGCTCACTCGAAGGGTACACTGAAGCTTTCTTT. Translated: CASSGAQGSLEGYTEAFF.

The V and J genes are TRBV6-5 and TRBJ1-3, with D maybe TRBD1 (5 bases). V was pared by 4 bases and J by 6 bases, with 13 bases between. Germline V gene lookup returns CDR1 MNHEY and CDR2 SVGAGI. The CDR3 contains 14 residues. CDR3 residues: CASSSRDWENTIYF. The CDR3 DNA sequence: TGTGCCAGCAGTTCTAGGGACTGGGAAAACACCATATATTTT.

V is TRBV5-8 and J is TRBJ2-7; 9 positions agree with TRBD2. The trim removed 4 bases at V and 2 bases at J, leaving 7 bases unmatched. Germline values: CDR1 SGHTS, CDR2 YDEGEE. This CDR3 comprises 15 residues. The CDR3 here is CASSPSSGGAYEQYF. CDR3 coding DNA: TGTGCCAGCAGCCCAAGTAGCGGGGGAGCCTACGAGCAGTACTTC. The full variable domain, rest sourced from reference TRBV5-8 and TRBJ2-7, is EAGVTQSPTHLIKTRGQQATLRCSPISGHTSVYWYQQALGLGLQFLLWYDEGEERNRGNFPPRFSGRQFPNYSSELNVNALELEDSALYLCASSPSSGGAYEQYFGPGTRLTVT.

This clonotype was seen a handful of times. CDR3 protein: CSVCGRELDNEQFF. DNA of the CDR3: TGCAGCGTTTGTGGGCGGGAGTTGGACAATGAGCAGTTCTTC. This sequence joins TRBV29-1 and TRBJ2-1, with 7 nucleotides matching TRBD2. The CDR3 spans 14 residues. The germline V gene encodes CDR1 SQVTM and CDR2 ANQGSEA. The J segment lost 5 bases and the V segment lost 5 bases, leaving 9 bases of the junction unmatched.

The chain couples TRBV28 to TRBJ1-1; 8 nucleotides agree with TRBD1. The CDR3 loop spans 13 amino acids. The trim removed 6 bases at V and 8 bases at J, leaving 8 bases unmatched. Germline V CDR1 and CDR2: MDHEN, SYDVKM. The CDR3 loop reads CASSLGQGVEAFF. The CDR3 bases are TGTGCCAGCAGCCTAGGACAGGGCGTAGAAGCTTTCTTT.

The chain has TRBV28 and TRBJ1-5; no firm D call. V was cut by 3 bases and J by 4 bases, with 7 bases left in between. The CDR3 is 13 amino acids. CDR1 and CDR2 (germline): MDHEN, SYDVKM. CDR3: CASSLRWNQPQHF. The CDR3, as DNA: TGTGCCAGCAGTTTGAGGTGGAATCAGCCCCAGCATTTT.

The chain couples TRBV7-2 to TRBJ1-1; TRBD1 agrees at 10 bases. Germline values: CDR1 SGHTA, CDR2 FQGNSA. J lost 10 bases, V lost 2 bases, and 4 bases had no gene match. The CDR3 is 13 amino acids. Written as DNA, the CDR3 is TGTGCCAGCAGCTTACGACAGGGGGCTGGAGCTTTCTTT. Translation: CASSLRQGAGAFF.

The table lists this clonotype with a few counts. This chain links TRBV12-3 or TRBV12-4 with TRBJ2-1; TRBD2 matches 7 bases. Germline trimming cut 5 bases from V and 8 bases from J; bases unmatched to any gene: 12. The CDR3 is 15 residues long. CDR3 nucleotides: TGTGCCAGCAGTGCTGACTGGGGGGGAAGGGATGAGCAGTTCTTC. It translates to CASSADWGGRDEQFF.

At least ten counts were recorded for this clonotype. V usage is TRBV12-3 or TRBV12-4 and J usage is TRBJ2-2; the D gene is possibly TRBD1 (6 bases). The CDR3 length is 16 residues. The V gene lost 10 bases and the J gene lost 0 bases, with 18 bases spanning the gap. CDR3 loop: CATRTRTVANTGELFF. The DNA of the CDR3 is TGTGCCACTCGAACCAGGACAGTTGCGAACACCGGGGAGCTGTTTTTT.

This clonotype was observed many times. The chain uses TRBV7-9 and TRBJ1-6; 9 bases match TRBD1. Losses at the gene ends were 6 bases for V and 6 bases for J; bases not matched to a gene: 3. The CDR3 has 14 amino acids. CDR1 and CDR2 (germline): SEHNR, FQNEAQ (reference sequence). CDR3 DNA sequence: TGTGCCAGCAGTGGACAGGGGTTTAATTCACCCCTCCACTTT. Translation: CASSGQGFNSPLHF.

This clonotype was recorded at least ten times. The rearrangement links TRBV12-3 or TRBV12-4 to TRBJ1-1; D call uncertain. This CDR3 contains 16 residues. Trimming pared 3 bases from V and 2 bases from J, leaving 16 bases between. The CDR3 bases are TGTGCCAGCAGTTTTCGCAGGTCGACTATTAACACTGAAGCTTTCTTT. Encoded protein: CASSFRRSTINTEAFF.

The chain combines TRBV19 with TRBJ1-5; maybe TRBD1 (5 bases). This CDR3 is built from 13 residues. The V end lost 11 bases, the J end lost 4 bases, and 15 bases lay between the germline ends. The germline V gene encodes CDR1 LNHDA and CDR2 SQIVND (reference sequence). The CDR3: CAASGGKNQPQHF. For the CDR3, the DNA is TGTGCCGCCTCCGGGGGGAAGAATCAGCCCCAGCATTTT.

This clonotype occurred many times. CDR3 sequence: CASSDPSGRYNEQFF. CDR3 DNA: TGTGCCAGCAGTGATCCCAGCGGGAGGTACAATGAGCAGTTCTTC. V is TRBV2 and J is TRBJ2-1, with 9 bases fitting TRBD2. V gave up 3 bases and J gave up 4 bases; unmatched junction bases: 4. This CDR3 contains 15 residues. From germline, CDR1 is SNHLY and CDR2 FYNNEI.

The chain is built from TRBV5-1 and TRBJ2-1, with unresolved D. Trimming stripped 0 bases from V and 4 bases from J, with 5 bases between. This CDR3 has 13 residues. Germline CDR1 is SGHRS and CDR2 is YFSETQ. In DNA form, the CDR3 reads TGCGCCAGCAGCTTGGGGCAGTACAATGAGCAGTTCTTC. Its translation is CASSLGQYNEQFF.

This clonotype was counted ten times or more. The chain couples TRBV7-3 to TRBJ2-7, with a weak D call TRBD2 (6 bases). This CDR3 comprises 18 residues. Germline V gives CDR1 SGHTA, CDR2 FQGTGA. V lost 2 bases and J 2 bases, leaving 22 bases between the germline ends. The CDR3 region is CASSLYSLLKAGPYEQYF. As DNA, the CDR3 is TGTGCCAGCAGCTTATACAGCCTTCTTAAAGCGGGCCCCTACGAGCAGTACTTC.

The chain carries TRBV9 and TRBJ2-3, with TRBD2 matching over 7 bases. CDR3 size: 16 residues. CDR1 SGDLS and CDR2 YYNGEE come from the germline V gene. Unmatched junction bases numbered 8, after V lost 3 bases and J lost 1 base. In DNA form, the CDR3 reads TGTGCCAGCAGCGCAGAAGCGGGAACCGGCACAGATACGCAGTATTTT. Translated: CASSAEAGTGTDTQYF.

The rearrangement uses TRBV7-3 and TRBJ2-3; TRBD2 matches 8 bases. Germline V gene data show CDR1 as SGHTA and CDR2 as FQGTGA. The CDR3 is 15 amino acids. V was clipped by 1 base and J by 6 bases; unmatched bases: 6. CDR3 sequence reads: CASSLNPGRGDTQYF. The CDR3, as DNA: TGTGCCAGCAGCTTAAACCCCGGGAGGGGTGATACGCAGTATTTT.

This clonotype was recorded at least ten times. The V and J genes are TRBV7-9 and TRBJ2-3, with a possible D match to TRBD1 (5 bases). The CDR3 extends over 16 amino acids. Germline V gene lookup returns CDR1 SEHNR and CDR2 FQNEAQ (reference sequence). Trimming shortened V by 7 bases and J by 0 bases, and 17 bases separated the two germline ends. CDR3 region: CASTRAGHSSTDTQYF. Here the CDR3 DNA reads TGTGCCAGCACCCGTGCCGGACATTCTAGCACAGATACGCAGTATTTT.

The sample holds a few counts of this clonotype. Here the CDR3 reads CASSLKQGFEQFF. The CDR3, as DNA: TGTGCCAGCAGTTTAAAGCAGGGATTTGAGCAGTTCTTC. V and J are TRBV27 and TRBJ2-1, with D possibly matching TRBD1 (5 bases). Trimming shortened V by 2 bases and J by 9 bases, and 11 bases separated the two germline ends. The CDR3 is made up of 13 amino acids. Germline-derived CDR1 and CDR2 are MNHEY and SMNVEV (reference sequence).

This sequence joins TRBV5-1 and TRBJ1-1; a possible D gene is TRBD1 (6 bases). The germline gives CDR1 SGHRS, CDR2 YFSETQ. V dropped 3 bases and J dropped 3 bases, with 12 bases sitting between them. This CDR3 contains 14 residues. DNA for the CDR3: TGCGCCAGCAGCTGGAGGGGGAGGGACACTGAAGCTTTCTTT. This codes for CASSWRGRDTEAFF.

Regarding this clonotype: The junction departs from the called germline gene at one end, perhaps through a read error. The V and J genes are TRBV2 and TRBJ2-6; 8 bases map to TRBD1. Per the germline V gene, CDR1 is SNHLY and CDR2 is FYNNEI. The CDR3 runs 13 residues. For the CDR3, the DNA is TGTGCCAGCAAGACAGGGGTGGCCAACGCCCTGACTTTC. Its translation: CASKTGVANALTF.

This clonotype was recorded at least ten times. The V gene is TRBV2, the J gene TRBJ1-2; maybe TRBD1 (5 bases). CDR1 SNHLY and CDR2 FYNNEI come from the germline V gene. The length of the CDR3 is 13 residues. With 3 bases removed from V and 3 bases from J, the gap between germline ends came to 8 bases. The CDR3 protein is CASSEGGYYGYTF. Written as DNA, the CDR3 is TGTGCCAGCAGTGAGGGGGGGTACTATGGCTACACCTTC.